This T cell receptor beta chain was captured by sequencing in a study of shared clonotypes between healthy human individuals. The overall study: Plates per donor: three CD4 naive, three CD4 memory, two CD8 naive, one CD8 memory. General study points: Some naive CD4 clonotypes, around 5%, turned up in common across a few donors.

TCRdb's table, derived via immunoSEQ multiplex PCR, lists solely in-frame clones and lacks some. Among over 2 million clones listed, about 95% were seen once. CDR3 length: 16 residues. The germline CDR1 and CDR2 sequences are SGHTA and FQGTGA. J was trimmed by 5 bases and V by 3 bases; bases with no gene match: 9. Positively selected for CCR7, the CD45RO-negative cells used as naive CD8 cells excluded terminally differentiated effector memory CD45RA+ cells. With regard to this clone: Its target is not known.

The chain employs TRBV7-3 and TRBJ1-2; TRBD1 matches at 10 bases. This clonotype was sampled from a young man in good health. The specimen sequenced was naive CD8+ T cells sorted from blood. The CDR3 spells CASSFGRQGAQYGYTF. The DNA for the CDR3 is TGTGCCAGCAGCTTTGGGAGACAGGGGGCCCAATATGGCTACACCTTC.